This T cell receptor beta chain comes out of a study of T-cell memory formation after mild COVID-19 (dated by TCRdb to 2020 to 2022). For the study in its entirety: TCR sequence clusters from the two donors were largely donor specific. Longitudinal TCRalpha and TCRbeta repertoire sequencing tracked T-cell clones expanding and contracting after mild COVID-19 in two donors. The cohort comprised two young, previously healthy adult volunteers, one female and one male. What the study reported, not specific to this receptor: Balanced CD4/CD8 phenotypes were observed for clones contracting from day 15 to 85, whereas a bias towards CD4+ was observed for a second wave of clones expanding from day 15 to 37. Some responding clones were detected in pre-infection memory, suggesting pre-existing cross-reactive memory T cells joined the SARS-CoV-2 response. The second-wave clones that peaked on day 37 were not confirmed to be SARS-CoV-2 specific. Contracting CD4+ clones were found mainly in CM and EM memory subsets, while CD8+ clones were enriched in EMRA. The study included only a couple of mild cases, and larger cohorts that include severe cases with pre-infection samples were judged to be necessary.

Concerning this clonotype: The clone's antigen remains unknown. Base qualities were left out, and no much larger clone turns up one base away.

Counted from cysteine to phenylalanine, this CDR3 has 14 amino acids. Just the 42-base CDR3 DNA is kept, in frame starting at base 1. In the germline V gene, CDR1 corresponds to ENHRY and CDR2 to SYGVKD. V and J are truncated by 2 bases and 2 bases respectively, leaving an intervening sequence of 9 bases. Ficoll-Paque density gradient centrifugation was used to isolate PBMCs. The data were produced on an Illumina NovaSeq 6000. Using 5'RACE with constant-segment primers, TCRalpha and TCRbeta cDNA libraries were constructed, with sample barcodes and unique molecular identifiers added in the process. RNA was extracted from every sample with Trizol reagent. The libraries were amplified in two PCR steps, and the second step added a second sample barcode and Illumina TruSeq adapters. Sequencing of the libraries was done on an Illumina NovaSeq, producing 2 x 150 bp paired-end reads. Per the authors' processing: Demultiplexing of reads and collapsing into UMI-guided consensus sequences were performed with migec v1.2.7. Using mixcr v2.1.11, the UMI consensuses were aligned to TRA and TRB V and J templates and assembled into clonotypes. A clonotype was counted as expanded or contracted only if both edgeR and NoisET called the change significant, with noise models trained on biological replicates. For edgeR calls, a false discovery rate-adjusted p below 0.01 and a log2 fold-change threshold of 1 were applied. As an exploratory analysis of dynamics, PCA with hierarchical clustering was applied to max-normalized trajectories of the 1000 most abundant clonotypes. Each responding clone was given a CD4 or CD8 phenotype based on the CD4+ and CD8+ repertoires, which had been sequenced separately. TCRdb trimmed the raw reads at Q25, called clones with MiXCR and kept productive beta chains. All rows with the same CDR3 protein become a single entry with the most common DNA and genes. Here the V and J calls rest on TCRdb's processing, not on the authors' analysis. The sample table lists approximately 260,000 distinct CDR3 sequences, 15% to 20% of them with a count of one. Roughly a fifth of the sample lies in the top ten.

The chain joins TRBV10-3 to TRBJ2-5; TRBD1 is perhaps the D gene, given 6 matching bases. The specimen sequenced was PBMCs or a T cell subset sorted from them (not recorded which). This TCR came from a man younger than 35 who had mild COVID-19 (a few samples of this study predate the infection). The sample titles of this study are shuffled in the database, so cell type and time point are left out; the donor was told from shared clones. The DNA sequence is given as TGTGCCATCAGTGAGGGCAGGGGACAAGAGACCCAGTACTTC. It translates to CAISEGRGQETQYF.